A single T cell receptor (beta chain) is shown here with its context. This entry comes from a study of technical replicates of blood from a handful of donors. This table comes from immunoSEQ multiplex PCR, and its TCRdb copy is limited to in-frame clones, with some not included. Of almost 70,000 clones listed, 80% to 90% are singletons. CDR1 and CDR2 (germline): SGDLS, YYNGEE. The CDR3 loop spans 15 amino acids. V lost 0 bases, J lost 0 bases, and 9 bases lay in between. V and J are TRBV9 and TRBJ1-2; no definite D call. Sequencing used PBMCs. This TCR came from a human donor in good health. Some clones in this sample may be carry-over from other donors' samples. The CDR3: CASSVEPEANYGYTF. The CDR3 DNA reads TGTGCCAGCAGCGTAGAACCAGAAGCTAACTATGGCTACACCTTC.